The T cell receptor beta chain described here comes from a study of shared clonotypes between healthy human individuals. Study-wide findings and caveats: As a rule, naive subsets had a larger estimated richness than memory subsets.

At deep level, the assay was performed. TCRdb's copy holds only in-frame clones and misses some; the assay was immunoSEQ multiplex PCR. The data show more than 1 million clones, around 78% seen once. As to this clone: Its antigen is as yet unknown.

Trimming removed 4 bases from V and 12 bases from J, with 13 bases in between. The CDR3 spans 12 residues. Per the germline V gene, CDR1 is KGHSH and CDR2 is LQKENI. Sequenced sample: memory CD4+ T cells from PBMCs. Subset here: CD45RA-negative fraction. This receptor was identified in a young man in good health. Some clones in this sample may be carry-over from other donors' samples. The chain recombines TRBV18 with TRBJ2-1; either TRBD1 or TRBD2 may supply D (5 bases each). The CDR3 loop is CASSRDPQGQFF. CDR3 DNA: TGTGCCAGCTCACGGGACCCTCAAGGGCAGTTCTTC.